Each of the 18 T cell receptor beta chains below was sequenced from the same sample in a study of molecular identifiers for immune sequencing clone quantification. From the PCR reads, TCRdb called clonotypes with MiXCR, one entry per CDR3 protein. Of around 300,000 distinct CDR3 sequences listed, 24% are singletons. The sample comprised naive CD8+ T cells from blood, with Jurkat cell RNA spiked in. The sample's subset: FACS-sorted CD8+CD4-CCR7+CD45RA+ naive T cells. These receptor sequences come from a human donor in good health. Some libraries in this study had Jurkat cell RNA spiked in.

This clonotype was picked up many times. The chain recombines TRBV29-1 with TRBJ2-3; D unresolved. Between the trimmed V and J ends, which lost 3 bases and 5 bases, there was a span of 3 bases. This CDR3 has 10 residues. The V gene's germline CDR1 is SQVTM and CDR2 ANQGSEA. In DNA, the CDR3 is TGCAGCGTTGACGAAGATACGCAGTATTTT. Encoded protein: CSVDEDTQYF.

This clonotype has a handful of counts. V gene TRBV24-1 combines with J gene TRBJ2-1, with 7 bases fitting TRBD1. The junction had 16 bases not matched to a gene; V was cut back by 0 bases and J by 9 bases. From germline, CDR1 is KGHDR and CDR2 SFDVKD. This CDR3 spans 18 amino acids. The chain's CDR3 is CATSDLSSTGTRGGEQFF. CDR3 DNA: TGTGCCACCAGTGATTTGAGCTCGACAGGGACACGAGGGGGTGAGCAGTTCTTC.

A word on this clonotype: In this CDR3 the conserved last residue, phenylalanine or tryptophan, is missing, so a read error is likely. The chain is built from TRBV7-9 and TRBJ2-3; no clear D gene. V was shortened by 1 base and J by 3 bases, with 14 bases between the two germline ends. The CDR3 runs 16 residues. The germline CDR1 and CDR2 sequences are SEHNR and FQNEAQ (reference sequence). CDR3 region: CASSLERVQATDTQYS. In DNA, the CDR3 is TGTGCCAGCAGCTTAGAACGGGTTCAGGCTACAGATACGCAGTATTCT.

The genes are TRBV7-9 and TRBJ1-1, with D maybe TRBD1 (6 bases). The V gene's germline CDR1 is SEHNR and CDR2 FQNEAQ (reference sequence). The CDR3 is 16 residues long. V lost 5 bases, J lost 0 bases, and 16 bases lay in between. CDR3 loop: CASSANGQLMNTEAFF. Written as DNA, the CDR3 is TGTGCCAGCAGCGCTAACGGACAGCTCATGAACACTGAAGCTTTCTTT.

CDR3 nucleotide sequence: TGTGCCAGTAGTAACGGACTAAGCTCCTACGAGCAGTACTTC. The encoded protein is CASSNGLSSYEQYF. The V call is TRBV19, the J call TRBJ2-7, with a tentative D call TRBD2 (6 bases). V was trimmed by 4 bases and J by 0 bases, leaving 10 bases between them. The CDR3 contains 14 residues. Germline V gene lookup returns CDR1 LNHDA and CDR2 SQIVND (reference sequence).

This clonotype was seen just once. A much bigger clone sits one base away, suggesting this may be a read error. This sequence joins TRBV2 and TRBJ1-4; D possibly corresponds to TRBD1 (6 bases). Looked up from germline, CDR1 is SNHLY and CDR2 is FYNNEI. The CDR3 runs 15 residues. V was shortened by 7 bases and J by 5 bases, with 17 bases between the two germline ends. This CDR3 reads CASNVGTPFNEKLFF. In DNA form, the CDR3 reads TGTGCCAGCAATGTTGGGACACCGTTCAATGAAAAACTGTTTTTT.

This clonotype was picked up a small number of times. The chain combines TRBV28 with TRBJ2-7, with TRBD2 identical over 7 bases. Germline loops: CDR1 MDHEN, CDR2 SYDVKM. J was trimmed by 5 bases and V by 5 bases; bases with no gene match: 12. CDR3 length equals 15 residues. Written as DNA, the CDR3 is TGTGCCAGCAGTCCGCGACTAGCCCCGGGTGACGAGCAGTACTTC. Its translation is CASSPRLAPGDEQYF.

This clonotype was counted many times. The CDR3 region is CASSAGVSNWYEQYF. In DNA, the CDR3 is TGTGCCAGCTCGGCGGGAGTATCAAACTGGTACGAGCAGTACTTC. The J gene is TRBJ2-7, the V gene TRBV7-2; TRBD2 matches 7 bases. This CDR3 is 15 amino acids long. J lost 4 bases, V lost 8 bases, and 14 bases had no gene match. CDR1 and CDR2 from the germline V gene are SGHTA and FQGNSA.

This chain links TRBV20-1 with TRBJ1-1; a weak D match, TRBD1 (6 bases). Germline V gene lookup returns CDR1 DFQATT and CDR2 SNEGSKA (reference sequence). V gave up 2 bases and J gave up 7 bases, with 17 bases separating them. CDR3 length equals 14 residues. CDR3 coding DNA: TGCAGTGCTAGAACACTCGGGACACATAGTGAAGCTTTCTTT. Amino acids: CSARTLGTHSEAFF.

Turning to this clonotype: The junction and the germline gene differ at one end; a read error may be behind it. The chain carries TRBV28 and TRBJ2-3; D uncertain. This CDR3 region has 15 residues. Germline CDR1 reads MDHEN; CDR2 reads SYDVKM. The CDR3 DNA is TGTGCCTGCAGTTTATGGGGTGAGAGCACAGATACGCAGTATTTT. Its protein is CACSLWGESTDTQYF.

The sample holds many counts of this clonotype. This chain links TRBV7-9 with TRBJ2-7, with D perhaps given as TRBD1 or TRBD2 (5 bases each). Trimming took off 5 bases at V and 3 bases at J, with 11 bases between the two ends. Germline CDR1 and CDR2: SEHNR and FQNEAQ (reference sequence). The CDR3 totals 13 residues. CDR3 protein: CASSPRDGYEQYF. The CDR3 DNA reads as TGTGCCAGCAGCCCTAGGGACGGCTACGAGCAGTACTTC.

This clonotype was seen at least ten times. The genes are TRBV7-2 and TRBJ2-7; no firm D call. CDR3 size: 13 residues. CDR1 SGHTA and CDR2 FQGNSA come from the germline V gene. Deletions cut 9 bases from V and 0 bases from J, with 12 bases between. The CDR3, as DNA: TGTGCCAGTCTGGAGTCCACCTCCTACGAGCAGTACTTC. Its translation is CASLESTSYEQYF.

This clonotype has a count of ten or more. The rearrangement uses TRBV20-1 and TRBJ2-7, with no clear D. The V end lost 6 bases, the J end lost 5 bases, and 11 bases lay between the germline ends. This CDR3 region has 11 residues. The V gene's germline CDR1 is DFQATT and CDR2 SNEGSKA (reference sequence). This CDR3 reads CSAPESHEQYF. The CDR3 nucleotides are TGCAGTGCCCCGGAAAGCCACGAGCAGTACTTC.

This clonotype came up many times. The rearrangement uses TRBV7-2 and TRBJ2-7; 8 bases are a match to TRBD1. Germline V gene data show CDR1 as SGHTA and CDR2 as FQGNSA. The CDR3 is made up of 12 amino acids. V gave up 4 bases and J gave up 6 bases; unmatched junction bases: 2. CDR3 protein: CASSWTGSEQYF. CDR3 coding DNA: TGTGCCAGCAGCTGGACAGGGAGCGAGCAGTACTTC.

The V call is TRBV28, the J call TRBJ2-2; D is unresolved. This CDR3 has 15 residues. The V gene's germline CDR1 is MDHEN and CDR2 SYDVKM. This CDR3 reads CATETCERNTGELFF. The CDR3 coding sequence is TGTGCAACGGAGACTTGCGAAAGGAACACCGGGGAGCTGTTTTTT.

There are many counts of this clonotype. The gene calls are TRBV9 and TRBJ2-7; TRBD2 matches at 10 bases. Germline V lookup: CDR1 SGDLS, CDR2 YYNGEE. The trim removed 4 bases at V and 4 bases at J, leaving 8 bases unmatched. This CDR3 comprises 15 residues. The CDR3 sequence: CASSPTSGIFYEQYF. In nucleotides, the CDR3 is TGTGCCAGCAGCCCCACTAGCGGGATCTTTTACGAGCAGTACTTC.

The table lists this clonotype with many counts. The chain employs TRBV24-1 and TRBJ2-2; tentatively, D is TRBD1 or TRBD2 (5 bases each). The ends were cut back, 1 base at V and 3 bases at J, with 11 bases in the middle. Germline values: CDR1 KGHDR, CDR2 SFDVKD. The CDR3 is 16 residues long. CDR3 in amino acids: CATSDLWGTDTGELFF. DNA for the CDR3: TGTGCCACCAGTGATTTATGGGGGACCGACACCGGGGAGCTGTTTTTT.

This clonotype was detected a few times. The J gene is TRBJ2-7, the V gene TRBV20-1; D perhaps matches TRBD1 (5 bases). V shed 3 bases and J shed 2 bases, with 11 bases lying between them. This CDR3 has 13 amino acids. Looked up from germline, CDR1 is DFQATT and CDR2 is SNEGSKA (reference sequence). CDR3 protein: CSARDILAYEQYF. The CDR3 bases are TGCAGTGCTAGGGACATTTTAGCCTACGAGCAGTACTTC.